This section outlines one T cell receptor beta chain sequence together with its context. The junction shows a germline mismatch at one end, possibly a read error. These data originate in a study of blood T cell repertoires in COVID-19. The data were produced by immunoSEQ multiplex PCR, yet TCRdb's version contains in-frame clones alone and is incomplete. Seen here are over 200,000 clones, around 90% observed once, and the top ten hold 3.7%. Sequenced material: PBMCs or T cells enriched from blood (not recorded which). This receptor was identified in a woman in her thirties who had been exposed to COVID-19.

The CDR3 loop is CAGSSTPGGENEQYF. As DNA, the CDR3 is TGTGCCGGCAGCTCAACCCCGGGAGGGGAGAACGAGCAGTACTTC. The chain joins TRBV14 to TRBJ2-7; TRBD2 agrees at 8 bases. CDR1 SGHDN and CDR2 FVKESK come from the germline V gene. The CDR3 covers 15 residues.